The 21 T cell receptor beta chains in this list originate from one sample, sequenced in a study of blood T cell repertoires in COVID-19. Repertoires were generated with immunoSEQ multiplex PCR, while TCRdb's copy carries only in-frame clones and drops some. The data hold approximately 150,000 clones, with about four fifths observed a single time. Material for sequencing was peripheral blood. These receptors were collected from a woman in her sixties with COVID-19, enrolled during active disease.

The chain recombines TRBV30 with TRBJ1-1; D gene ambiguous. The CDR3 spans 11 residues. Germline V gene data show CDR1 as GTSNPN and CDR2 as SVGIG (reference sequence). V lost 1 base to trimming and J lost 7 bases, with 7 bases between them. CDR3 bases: TGTGCCTGGAGTGCCCCAGGTGAAGCTTTCTTT. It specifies CAWSAPGEAFF.

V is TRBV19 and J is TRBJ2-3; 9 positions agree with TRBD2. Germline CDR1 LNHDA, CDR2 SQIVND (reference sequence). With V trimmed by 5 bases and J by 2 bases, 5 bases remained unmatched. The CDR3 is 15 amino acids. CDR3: CASSSASGNTDTQYF. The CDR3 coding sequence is TGTGCCAGTAGTTCTGCTAGCGGGAACACAGATACGCAGTATTTT.

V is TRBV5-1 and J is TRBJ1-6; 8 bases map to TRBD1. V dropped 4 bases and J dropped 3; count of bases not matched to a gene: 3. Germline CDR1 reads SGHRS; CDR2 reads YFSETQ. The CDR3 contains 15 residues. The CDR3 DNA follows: TGCGCCAGCAGCCACGGACAGGGCTATAATTCACCCCTCCACTTT. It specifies CASSHGQGYNSPLHF.

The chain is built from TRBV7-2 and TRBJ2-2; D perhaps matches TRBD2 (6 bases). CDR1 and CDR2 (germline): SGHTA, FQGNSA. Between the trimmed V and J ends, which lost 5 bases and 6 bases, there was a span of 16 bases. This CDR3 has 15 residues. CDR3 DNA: TGTGCCAGCAGCCCCCTAGCGTGGGTTCCCGGGGAGCTGTTTTTT. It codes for CASSPLAWVPGELFF.

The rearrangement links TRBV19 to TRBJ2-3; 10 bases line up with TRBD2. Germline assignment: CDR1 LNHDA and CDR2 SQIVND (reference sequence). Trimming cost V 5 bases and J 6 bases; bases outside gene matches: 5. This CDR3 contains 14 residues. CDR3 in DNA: TGTGCCAGTAGTTCAAGCGGGGGGGCGGATACGCAGTATTTT. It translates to CASSSSGGADTQYF.

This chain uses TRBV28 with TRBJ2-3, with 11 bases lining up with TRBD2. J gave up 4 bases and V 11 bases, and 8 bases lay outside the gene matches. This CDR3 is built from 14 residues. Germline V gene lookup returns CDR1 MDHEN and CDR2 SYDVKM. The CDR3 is CASSTSGGSDTQYF. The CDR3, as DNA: TGTGCCTCCTCCACTAGCGGGGGATCAGATACGCAGTATTTT.

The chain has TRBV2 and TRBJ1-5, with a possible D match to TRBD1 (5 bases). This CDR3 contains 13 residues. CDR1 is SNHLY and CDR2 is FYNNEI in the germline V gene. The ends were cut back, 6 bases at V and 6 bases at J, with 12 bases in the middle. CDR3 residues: CASRFQGGQPQHF. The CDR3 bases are TGTGCCAGCAGATTTCAGGGCGGTCAGCCCCAGCATTTT.

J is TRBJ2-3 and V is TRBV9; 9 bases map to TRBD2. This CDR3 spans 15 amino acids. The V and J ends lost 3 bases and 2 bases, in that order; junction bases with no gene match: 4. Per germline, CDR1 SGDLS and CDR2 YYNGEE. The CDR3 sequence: CASSGLAGTTDTQYF. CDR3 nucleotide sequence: TGTGCCAGCAGCGGGCTAGCGGGAACCACAGATACGCAGTATTTT.

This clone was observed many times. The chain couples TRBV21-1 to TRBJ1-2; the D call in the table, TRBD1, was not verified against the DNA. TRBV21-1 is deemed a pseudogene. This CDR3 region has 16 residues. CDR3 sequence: CASSKGSQGGENGYTF. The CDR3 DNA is TGTGCCAGCAGCAAAGGCTCACAGGGGGGCGAGAATGGCTACACCTTC.

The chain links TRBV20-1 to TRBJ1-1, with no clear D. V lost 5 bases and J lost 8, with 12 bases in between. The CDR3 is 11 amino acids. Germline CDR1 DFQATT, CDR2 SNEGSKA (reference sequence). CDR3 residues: CSAPRPPEAFF. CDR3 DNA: TGCAGTGCTCCGCGCCCCCCCGAAGCTTTCTTT.

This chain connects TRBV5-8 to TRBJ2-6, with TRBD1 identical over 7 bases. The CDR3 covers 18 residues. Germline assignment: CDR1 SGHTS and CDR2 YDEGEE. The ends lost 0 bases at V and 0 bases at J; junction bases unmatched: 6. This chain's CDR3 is CASSLARTGFSGANVLTF. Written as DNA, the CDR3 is TGTGCCAGCAGCTTGGCGAGGACAGGATTCTCTGGGGCCAACGTCCTGACTTTC.

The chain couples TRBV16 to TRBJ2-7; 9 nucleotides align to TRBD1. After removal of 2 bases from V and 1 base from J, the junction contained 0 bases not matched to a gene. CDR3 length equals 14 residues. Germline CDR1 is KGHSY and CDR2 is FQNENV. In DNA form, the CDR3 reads TGTGCCAGCAGCCAAGGGACAGGGTCCTACGAGCAGTACTTC. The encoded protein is CASSQGTGSYEQYF.

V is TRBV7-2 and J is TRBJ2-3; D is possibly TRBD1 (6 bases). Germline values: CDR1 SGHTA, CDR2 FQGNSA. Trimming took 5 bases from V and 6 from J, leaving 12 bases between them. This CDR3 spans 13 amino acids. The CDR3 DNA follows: TGTGCCAGCAGCCAACAGGGTTTGGATACGCAGTATTTT. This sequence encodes CASSQQGLDTQYF.

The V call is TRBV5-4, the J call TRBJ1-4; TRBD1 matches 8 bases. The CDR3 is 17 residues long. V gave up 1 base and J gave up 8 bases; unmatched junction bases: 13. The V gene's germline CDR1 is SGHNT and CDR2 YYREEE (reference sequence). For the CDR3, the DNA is TGTGCCAGCAGCTTGAAGGGGGCCTCAGGGGGCGCGGAAAAACTGTTTTTT. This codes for CASSLKGASGGAEKLFF.

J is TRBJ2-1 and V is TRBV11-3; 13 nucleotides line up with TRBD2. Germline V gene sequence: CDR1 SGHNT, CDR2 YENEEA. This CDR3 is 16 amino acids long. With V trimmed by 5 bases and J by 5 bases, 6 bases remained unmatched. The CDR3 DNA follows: TGTGCCAGCAGCCGAGGAGGGACTAGCGGGGACAATGAGCAGTTCTTC. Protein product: CASSRGGTSGDNEQFF.

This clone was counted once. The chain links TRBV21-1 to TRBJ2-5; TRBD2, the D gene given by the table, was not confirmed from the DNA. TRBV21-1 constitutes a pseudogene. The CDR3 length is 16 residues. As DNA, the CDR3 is TGTGCCAGCAGCAAAGAGGGGGGAGGGGCCGCGGAGACCCAGTACTTC. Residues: CASSKEGGGAAETQYF.

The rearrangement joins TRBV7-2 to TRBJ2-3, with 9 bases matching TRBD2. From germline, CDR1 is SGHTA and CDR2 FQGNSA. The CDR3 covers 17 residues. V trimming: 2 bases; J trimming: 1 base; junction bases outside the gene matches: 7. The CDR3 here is CASSLQAGGQGTDTQYF. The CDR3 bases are TGTGCCAGCAGCTTACAGGCGGGGGGGCAGGGCACAGATACGCAGTATTTT. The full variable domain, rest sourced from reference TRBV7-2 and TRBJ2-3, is GAGVSQSPSNKVTEKGKDVELRCDPISGHTALYWYRQSLGQGLEFLIYFQGNSAPDKSGLPSDRFSAERTGGSVSTLTIQRTQQEDSAVYLCASSLQAGGQGTDTQYFGPGTRLTVL.

CDR3: CASSLLTGREQFF. CDR3 in DNA: TGTGCCAGCAGCTTATTAACGGGAAGGGAGCAGTTCTTC. This sequence joins TRBV7-2 and TRBJ2-1, with TRBD2 as a possible D gene (5 bases). V lost 2 bases, J lost 10 bases, and 12 bases lay in between. The CDR3 contains 13 residues. The germline CDR1 and CDR2 sequences are SGHTA and FQGNSA.

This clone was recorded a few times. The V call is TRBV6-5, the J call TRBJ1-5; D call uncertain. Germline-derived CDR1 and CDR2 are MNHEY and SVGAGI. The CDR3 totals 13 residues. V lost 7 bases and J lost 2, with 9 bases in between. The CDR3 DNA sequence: TGTGCCAGCACTCACATCGGCAATCAGCCCCAGCATTTT. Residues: CASTHIGNQPQHF.

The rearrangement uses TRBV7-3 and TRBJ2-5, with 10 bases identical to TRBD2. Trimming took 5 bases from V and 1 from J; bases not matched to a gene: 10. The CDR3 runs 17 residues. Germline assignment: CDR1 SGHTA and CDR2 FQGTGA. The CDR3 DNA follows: TGTGCCAGCAGCCCCGGGGATAGCGGGGGGTTCCAAGAGACCCAGTACTTC. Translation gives CASSPGDSGGFQETQYF. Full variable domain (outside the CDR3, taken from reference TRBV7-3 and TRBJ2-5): GAGVSQTPSNKVTEKGKYVELRCDPISGHTALYWYRQSLGQGPEFLIYFQGTGAADDSGLPNDRFFAVRPEGSVSTLKIQRTERGDSAVYLCASSPGDSGGFQETQYFGPGTRLLVL.

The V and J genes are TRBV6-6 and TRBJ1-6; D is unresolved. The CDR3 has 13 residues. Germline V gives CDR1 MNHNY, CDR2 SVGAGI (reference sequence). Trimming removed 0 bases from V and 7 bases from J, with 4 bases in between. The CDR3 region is CASSYSENSPLHF. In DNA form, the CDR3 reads TGTGCCAGCAGTTACTCCGAGAATTCACCCCTCCACTTT.